The 12 T cell receptor beta chains in this list originate from one sample, sequenced in a study of response to subunit inactivated influenza vaccine. Each CDR3 protein gets one entry after TCRdb re-called the RT-PCR reads with MiXCR. Of some 600,000 distinct CDR3 sequences in the sample, around 15% were seen once. Sequenced material: PBMCs from blood, taken 14 to 15 days before vaccination. These TCRs come from a man in his fifties who received an inactivated influenza vaccine.

The chain couples TRBV20-1 to TRBJ2-3, with D unresolved. The V gene lost 2 bases and the J gene lost 2 bases, with 5 bases spanning the gap. The CDR3 has 12 amino acids. CDR1 and CDR2 from the germline V gene are DFQATT and SNEGSKA (reference sequence). Here the CDR3 reads CSARLITDTQYF. DNA of the CDR3: TGCAGTGCTAGACTAATCACAGATACGCAGTATTTT.

The chain employs TRBV9 and TRBJ2-1, with unresolved D. The CDR3 loop spans 14 amino acids. Germline V gene lookup returns CDR1 SGDLS and CDR2 YYNGEE. The V end lost 3 bases, the J end lost 6 bases, and 13 bases lay between the germline ends. CDR3 coding DNA: TGTGCCAGCAGCGCATCCCCGGTAGTCAATGAGCAGTTCTTC. It specifies CASSASPVVNEQFF.

The chain links TRBV20-1 to TRBJ2-5; D not resolved. This CDR3 is built from 12 residues. Per germline, CDR1 DFQATT and CDR2 SNEGSKA (reference sequence). Deletions cut 0 bases from V and 0 bases from J, with 2 bases between. The CDR3 region is CSARDYQETQYF. The DNA of the CDR3 is TGCAGTGCTAGAGACTACCAAGAGACCCAGTACTTC.

The sample holds a few counts of this clonotype. The CDR3 sequence: CAIRQGQDQPQHF. Here the CDR3 DNA reads TGTGCCATCAGACAGGGACAAGATCAGCCCCAGCATTTT. The chain has TRBV10-3 and TRBJ1-5, with a possible D match to TRBD1 (6 bases). V lost 6 bases and J 5 bases, leaving 11 bases between the germline ends. This CDR3 spans 13 amino acids. The germline gives CDR1 ENHRY, CDR2 SYGVKD.

J is TRBJ1-4 and V is TRBV6-1; D unresolved. With 6 bases removed from V and 3 bases from J, the gap between germline ends came to 11 bases. This CDR3 has 14 amino acids. Germline CDR1 reads MNHNS; CDR2 reads SASEGT. The CDR3 sequence: CASSRGGSNEKLFF. The CDR3 region has the DNA TGTGCCAGCAGCCGAGGTGGATCTAATGAAAAACTGTTTTTT.

This clonotype occurred a few times. This sequence joins TRBV11-1 and TRBJ2-1, with 8 bases that match TRBD2. Germline V gene data show CDR1 as SGHAT and CDR2 as FQDESV (reference sequence). There are 14 residues in the CDR3. J lost 8 bases, V lost 0 bases, and 3 bases had no gene match. The CDR3: CASSLAGGRHEQFF. The CDR3 DNA is TGTGCCAGCAGCTTAGCCGGCGGGAGGCATGAGCAGTTCTTC.

This clonotype has more than one count but fewer than ten. The gene calls are TRBV5-1 and TRBJ1-1; tentative D call: TRBD1 (6 bases). The V end lost 2 bases, the J end lost 4 bases, and 18 bases lay between the germline ends. The CDR3 is 16 amino acids. CDR1 is SGHRS, CDR2 YFSETQ, per germline. The CDR3 sequence is CASSLRDTAKGTEAFF. The CDR3 nucleotides are TGCGCCAGCAGCTTAAGGGACACAGCAAAGGGCACTGAAGCTTTCTTT.

V gene TRBV20-1 combines with J gene TRBJ1-4; D is unresolved. The CDR3 has 20 amino acids. V shed 1 base and J shed 0 bases, with 24 bases lying between them. Germline V gene lookup returns CDR1 DFQATT and CDR2 SNEGSKA (reference sequence). The CDR3 reads CSARVDRSRFGSATNEKLFF. For the CDR3, the DNA is TGCAGTGCTAGAGTGGATCGAAGCAGATTCGGGTCGGCAACTAATGAAAAACTGTTTTTT.

This clonotype was seen only once. This sequence joins TRBV28 and TRBJ2-6, with D perhaps being TRBD1 or TRBD2 (5 bases each). The germline CDR1 and CDR2 sequences are MDHEN and SYDVKM. CDR3 length: 15 amino acids. Trimming left V 8 bases short and J 2 bases short, with 13 bases between. The CDR3 DNA reads as TGTGCCAGCGGTGGGACCGCGACTGGGGCCAACGTCCTGACTTTC. This sequence encodes CASGGTATGANVLTF.

Only a few counts were recorded for this clonotype. The genes are TRBV7-9 and TRBJ2-3; no reliable D call. From germline, CDR1 is SEHNR and CDR2 FQNEAQ (reference sequence). V gave up 5 bases and J gave up 0 bases, with 15 bases separating them. There are 16 residues in the CDR3. The CDR3 DNA reads as TGTGCCAGCAGCACCAGGACCGCCGGAAGCACAGATACGCAGTATTTT. It is translated as CASSTRTAGSTDTQYF.

This clonotype was counted a few times. The genes are TRBV29-1 and TRBJ2-1; D is unclear. There are 11 residues in the CDR3. Looked up from germline, CDR1 is SQVTM and CDR2 is ANQGSEA. Deletions cut 4 bases from V and 6 bases from J, with 7 bases between. The CDR3 DNA is TGCAGCGTTGGAGCTGGCAATGAGCAGTTCTTC. Translation gives CSVGAGNEQFF.

This clonotype was counted many times. The CDR3 loop is CASSYQTGTGAYNEQFF. The DNA of the CDR3 is TGTGCCAGCAGTTATCAAACCGGGACAGGGGCCTACAATGAGCAGTTCTTC. V is TRBV6-2 or TRBV6-3 and J is TRBJ2-1; 10 bases agree with TRBD1. The CDR3 consists of 17 residues. Trimming cost V 3 bases and J 2 bases; bases outside gene matches: 7. Germline V gene lookup returns CDR1 MNHEY and CDR2 SVGEGT.